This T cell receptor beta chain is from a study of cytomegalovirus exposure and HLA in healthy donors. Study findings and constraints: The likely explanation for a cluster of highly shared sequence variants was sequencing artifact.

The V gene lost 1 base and the J gene lost 1 base, with 11 bases spanning the gap. Germline values: CDR1 SGHVS, CDR2 FQNEAQ. The CDR3 length is 15 residues. In regard to this clone: Its antigen is undetermined.

Primers for the PCR totalled 60 Vbeta and 13 Jbeta. TCRdb's copy holds only in-frame clones and misses some; the assay was immunoSEQ multiplex PCR. Here the sample spans about 67,000 clones, roughly nine tenths being singletons. Material: PBMCs. This sequence originates from a woman in her 30s in good health and CMV-seropositive. The rearrangement uses TRBV7-8 and TRBJ2-7; TRBD2 is a possible D gene (5 bases). The CDR3, as DNA: TGTGCCAGCAGCTTAGGGGGAGACTATTCCTACGAGCAGTACTTC. Translation gives CASSLGGDYSYEQYF.